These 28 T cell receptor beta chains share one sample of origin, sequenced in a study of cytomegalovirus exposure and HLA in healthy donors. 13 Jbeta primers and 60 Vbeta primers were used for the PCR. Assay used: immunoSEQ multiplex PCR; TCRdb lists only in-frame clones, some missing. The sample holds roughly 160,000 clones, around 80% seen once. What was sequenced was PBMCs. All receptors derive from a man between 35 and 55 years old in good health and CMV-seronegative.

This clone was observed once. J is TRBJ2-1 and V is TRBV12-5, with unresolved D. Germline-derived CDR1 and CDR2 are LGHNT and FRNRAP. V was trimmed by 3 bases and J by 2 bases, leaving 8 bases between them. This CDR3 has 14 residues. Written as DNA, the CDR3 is TGTGCTAGTGGTTTAAGCGTTACCTACAATGAGCAGTTCTTC. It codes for CASGLSVTYNEQFF.

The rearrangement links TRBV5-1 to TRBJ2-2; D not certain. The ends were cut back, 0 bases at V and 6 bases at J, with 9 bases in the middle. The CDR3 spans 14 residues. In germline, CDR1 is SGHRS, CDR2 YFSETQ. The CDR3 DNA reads TGCGCCAGCAGCTTGGTTCTAGACTCCGGGGAGCTGTTTTTT. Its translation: CASSLVLDSGELFF.

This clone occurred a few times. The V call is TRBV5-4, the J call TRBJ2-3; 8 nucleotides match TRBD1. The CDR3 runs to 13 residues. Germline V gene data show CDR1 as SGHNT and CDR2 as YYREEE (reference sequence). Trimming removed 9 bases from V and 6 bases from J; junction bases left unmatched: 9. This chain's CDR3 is CATMTGAGDTQYF. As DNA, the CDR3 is TGTGCCACCATGACAGGGGCAGGGGATACGCAGTATTTT.

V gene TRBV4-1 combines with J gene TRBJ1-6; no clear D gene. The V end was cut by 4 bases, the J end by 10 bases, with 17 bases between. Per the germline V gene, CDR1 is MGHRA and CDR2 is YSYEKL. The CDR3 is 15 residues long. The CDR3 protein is CASSPGGPSGSPLHF. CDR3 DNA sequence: TGCGCCAGCAGCCCAGGTGGGCCAAGCGGGTCACCCCTCCACTTT.

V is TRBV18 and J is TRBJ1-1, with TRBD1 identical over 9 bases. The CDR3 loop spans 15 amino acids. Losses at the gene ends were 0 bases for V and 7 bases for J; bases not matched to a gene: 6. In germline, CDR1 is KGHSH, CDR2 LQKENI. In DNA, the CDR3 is TGTGCCAGCTCACCACCGTTAGGGACAGGGTTTGAAGCTTTCTTT. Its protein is CASSPPLGTGFEAFF.

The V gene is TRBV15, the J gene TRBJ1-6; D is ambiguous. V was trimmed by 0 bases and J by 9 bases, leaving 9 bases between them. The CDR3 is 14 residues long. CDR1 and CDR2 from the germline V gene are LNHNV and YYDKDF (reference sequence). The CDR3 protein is CATSRDKETSPLHF. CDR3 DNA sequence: TGTGCCACCAGCAGAGATAAGGAGACTTCACCCCTCCACTTT.

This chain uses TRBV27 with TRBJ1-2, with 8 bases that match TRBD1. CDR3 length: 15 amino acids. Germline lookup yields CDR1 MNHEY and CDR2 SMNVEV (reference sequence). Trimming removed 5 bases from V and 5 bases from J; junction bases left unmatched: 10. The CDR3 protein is CASSQLPTGAYGYTF. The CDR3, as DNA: TGTGCCAGCAGTCAACTGCCGACAGGGGCTTATGGCTACACCTTC.

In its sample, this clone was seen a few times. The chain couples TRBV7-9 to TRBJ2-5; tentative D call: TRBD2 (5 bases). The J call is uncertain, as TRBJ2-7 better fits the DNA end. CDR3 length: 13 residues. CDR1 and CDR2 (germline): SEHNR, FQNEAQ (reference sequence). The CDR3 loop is CASSGPRAYEQYF. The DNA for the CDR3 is TGTGCCAGCAGCGGGCCGCGGGCCTACGAGCAGTACTTC.

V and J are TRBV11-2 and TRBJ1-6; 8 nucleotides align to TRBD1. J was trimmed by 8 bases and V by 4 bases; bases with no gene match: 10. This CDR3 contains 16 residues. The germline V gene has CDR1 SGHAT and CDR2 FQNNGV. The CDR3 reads CASSWRTGKNHSPLHF. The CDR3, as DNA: TGTGCCAGCAGCTGGCGGACAGGGAAGAATCATTCACCCCTCCACTTT.

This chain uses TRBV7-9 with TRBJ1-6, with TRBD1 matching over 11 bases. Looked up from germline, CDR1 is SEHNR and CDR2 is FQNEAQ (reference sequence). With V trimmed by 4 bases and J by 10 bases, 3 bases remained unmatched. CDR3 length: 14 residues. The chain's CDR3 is CASSSGTGGSPLHF. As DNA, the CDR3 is TGTGCCAGCAGCTCCGGGACAGGGGGATCACCCCTCCACTTT.

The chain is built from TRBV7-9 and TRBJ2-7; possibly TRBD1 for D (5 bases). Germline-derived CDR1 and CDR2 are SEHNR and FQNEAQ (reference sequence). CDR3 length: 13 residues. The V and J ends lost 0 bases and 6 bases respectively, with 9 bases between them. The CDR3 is CASSLAGVAEQYF. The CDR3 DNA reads TGTGCCAGCAGCTTAGCAGGGGTGGCCGAGCAGTACTTC. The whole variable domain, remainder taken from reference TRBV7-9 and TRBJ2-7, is DTGVSQNPRHKITKRGQNVTFRCDPISEHNRLYWYRQTLGQGPEFLTYFQNEAQLEKSRLLSDRFSAERPKGSFSTLEIQRTEQGDSAMYLCASSLAGVAEQYFGPGTRLTVT.

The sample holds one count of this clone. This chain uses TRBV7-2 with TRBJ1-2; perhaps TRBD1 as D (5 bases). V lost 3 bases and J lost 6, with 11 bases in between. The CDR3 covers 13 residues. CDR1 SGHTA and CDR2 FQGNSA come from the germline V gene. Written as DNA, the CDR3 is TGTGCCAGCAGCTTCTTCCCGGGGGATGGCTACACCTTC. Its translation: CASSFFPGDGYTF.

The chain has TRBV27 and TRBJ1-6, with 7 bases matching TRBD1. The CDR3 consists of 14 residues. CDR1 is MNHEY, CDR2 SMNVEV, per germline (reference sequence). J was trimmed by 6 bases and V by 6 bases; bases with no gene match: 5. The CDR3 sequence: CASSWDRSNSPLHF. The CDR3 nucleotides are TGTGCCAGCAGCTGGGACAGAAGTAATTCACCCCTCCACTTT.

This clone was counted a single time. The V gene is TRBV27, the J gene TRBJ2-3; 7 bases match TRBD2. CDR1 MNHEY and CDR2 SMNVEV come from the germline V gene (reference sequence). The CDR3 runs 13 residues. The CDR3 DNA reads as TGTGCTATCCAGCGGGGCTGGACAGATACGCAGTATTTT. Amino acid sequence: CAIQRGWTDTQYF.

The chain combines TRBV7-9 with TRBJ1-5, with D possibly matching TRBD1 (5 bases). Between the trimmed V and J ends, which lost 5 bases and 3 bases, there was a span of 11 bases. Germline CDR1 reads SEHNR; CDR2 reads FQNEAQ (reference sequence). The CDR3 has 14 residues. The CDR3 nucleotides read TGTGCCAGCAGCCAAAGGGGTTTCAATCAGCCCCAGCATTTT. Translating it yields CASSQRGFNQPQHF.

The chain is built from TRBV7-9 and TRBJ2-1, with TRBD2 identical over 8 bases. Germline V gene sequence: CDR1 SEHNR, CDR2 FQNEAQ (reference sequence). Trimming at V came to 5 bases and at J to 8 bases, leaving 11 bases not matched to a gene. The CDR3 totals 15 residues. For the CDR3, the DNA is TGTGCCAGCAGCCCCCAGGCGGGGGGCCAGGATGAGCAGTTCTTC. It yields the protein CASSPQAGGQDEQFF.

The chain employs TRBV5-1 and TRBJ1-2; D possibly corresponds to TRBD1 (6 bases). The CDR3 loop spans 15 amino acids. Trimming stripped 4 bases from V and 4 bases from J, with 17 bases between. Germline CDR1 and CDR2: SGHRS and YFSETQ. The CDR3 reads CASSKDSYSIYGYTF. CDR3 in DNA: TGCGCCAGCAGCAAGGACAGCTATTCAATCTATGGCTACACCTTC.

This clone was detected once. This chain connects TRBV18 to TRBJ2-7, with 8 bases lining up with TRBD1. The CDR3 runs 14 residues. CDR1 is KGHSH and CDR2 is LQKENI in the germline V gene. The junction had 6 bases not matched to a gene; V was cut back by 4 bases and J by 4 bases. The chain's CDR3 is CASSRGRGPYEQYF. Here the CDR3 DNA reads TGTGCCAGCTCACGGGGCAGGGGGCCTTACGAGCAGTACTTC.

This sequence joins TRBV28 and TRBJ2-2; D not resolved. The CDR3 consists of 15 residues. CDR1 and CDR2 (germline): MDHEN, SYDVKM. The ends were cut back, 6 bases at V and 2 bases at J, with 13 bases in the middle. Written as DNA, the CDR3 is TGTGCCAGCAGACGAGGATTCGCTAACACCGGGGAGCTGTTTTTT. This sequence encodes CASRRGFANTGELFF.

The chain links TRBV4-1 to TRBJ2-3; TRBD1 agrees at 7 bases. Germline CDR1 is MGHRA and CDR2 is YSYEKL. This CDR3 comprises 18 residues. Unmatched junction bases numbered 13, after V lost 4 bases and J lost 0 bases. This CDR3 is CASSRTEMTGTSTDTQYF. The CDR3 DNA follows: TGCGCCAGCAGCCGAACAGAAATGACAGGGACGAGCACAGATACGCAGTATTTT.

CDR3 region: CASSLGWGLEPQHF. DNA of the CDR3: TGCGCCAGCAGCTTGGGCTGGGGGCTGGAGCCCCAGCATTTT. The chain uses TRBV5-1 and TRBJ1-5; D is perhaps TRBD1 (6 bases). CDR1 is SGHRS and CDR2 is YFSETQ in the germline V gene. Trimming shortened V by 0 bases and J by 8 bases, and 12 bases separated the two germline ends. The CDR3 covers 14 residues.

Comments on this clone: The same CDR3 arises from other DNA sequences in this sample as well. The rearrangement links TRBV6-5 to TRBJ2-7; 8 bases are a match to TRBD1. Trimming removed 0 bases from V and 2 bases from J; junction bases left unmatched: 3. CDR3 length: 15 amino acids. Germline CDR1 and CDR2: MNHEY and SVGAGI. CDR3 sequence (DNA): TGTGCCAGCAGTTACTCCGACAGGGGCCCCTACGAGCAGTACTTC. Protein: CASSYSDRGPYEQYF.

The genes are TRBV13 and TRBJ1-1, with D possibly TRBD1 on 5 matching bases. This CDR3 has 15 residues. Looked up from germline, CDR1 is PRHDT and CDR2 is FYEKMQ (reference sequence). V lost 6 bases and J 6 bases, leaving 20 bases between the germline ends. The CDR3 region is CASSQYRSPSAEAFF. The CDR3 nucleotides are TGTGCCAGCAGTCAATACAGGAGTCCCTCCGCTGAAGCTTTCTTT.

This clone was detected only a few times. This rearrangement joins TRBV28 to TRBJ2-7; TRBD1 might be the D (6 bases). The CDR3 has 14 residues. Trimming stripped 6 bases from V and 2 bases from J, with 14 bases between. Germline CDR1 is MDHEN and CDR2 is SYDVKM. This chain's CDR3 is CASSPDSPPYEQYF. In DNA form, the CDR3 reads TGTGCCAGCAGCCCGGACAGCCCTCCCTACGAGCAGTACTTC.

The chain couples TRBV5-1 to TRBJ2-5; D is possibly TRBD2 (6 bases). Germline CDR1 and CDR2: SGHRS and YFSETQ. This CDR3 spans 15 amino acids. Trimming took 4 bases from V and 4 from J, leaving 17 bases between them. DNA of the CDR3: TGCGCCAGCAGCCCCGCGGATGGAGGGAGAGAGACCCAGTACTTC. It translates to CASSPADGGRETQYF.

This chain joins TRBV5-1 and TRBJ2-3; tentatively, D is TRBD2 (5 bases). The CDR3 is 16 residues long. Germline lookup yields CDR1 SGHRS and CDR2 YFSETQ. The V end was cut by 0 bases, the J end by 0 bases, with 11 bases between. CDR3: CASSLASLASTDTQYF. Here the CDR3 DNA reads TGCGCCAGCAGCTTGGCCAGCCTAGCAAGCACAGATACGCAGTATTTT.

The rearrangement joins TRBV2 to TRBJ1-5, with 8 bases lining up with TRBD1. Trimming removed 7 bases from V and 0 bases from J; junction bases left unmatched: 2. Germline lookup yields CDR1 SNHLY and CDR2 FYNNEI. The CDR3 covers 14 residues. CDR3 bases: TGTGCCAGCAACAGGGGGAATAGCAATCAGCCCCAGCATTTT. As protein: CASNRGNSNQPQHF.

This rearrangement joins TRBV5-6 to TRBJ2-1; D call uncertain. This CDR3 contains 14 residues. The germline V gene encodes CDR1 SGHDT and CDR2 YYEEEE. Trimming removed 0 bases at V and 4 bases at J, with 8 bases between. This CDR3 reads CASSLGASYNEQFF. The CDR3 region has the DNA TGTGCCAGCAGCTTGGGGGCAAGTTACAATGAGCAGTTCTTC.